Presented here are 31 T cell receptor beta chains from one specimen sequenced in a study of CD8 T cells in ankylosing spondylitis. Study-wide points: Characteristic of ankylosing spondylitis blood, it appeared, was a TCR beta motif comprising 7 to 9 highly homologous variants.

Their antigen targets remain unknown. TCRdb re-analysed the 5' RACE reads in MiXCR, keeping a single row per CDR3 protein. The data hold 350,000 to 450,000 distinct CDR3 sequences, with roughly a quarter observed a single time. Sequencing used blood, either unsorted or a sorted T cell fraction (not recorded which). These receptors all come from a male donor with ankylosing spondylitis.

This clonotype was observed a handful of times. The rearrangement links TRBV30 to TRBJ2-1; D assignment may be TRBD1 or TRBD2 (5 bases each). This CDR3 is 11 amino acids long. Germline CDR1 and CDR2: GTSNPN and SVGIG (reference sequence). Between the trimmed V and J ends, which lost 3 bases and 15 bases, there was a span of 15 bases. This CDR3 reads CAWSVGTGRFF. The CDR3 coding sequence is TGTGCCTGGAGCGTTGGGACCGGACGGTTCTTC.

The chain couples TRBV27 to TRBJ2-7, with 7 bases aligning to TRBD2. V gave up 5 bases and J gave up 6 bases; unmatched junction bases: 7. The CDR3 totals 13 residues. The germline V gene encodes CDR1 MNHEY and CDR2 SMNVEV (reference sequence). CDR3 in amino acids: CASSNPGGAEQYV. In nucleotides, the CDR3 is TGTGCCAGCAGTAACCCGGGAGGAGCCGAGCAGTACGTC.

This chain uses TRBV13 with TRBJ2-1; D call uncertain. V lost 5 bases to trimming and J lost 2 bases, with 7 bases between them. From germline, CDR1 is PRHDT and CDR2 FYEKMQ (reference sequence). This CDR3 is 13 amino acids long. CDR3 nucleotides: TGTGCCAGCAGCGTCGACCCCTACAATGAGCAGTTCTTC. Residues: CASSVDPYNEQFF.

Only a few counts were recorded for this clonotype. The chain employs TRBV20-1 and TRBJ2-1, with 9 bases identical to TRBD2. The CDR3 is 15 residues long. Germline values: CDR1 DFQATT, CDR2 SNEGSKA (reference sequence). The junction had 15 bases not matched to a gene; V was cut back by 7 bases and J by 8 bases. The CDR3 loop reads CSGYGSSGTGYEQFF. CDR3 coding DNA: TGCAGTGGGTACGGGTCTAGCGGGACGGGCTATGAGCAGTTCTTC.

The CDR3 sequence: CASSSPPGRVYEGTQYF. In DNA, the CDR3 is TGTGCCAGCAGCTCCCCCCCGGGCAGGGTTTATGAAGGGACCCAGTACTTC. The J gene is TRBJ2-5, the V gene TRBV7-2; maybe TRBD1 (5 bases). This CDR3 region has 17 residues. CDR1 SGHTA and CDR2 FQGNSA come from the germline V gene. Trimming removed 4 bases from V and 7 bases from J, with 25 bases in between.

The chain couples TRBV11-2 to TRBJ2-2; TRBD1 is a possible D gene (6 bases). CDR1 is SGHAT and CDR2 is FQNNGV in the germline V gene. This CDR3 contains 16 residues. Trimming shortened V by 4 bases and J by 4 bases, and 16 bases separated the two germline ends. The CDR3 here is CASSSNTGSGTGELFF. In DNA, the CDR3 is TGTGCCAGCAGCTCTAATACAGGGTCGGGCACCGGGGAGCTGTTTTTT.

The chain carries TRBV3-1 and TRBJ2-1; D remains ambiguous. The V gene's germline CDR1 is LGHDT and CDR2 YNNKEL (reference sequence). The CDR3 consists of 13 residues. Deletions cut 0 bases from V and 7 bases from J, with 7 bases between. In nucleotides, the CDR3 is TGTGCCAGCAGCCAAGATGACGGGAATGAGCAGTTCTTC. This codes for CASSQDDGNEQFF.

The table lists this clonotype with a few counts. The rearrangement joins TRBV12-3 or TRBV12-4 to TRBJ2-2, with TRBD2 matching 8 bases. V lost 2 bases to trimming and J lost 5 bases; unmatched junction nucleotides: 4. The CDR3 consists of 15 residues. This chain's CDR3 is CASSLSGSSTGELFF. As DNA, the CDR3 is TGTGCCAGCAGTTTAAGCGGGAGTTCTACCGGGGAGCTGTTTTTT.

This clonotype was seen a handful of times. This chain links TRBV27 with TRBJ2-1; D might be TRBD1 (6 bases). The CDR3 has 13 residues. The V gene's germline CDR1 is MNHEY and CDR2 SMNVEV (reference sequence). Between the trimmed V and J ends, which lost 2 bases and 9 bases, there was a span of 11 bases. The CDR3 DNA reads TGTGCCAGCAGTTTACGGGACACAACTGAGCAGTTCTTC. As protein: CASSLRDTTEQFF.

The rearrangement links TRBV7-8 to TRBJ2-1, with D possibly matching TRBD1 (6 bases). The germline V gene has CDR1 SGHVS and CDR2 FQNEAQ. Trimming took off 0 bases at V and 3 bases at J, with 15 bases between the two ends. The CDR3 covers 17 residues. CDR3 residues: CASSLALGLGGYNEQFF. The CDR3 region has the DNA TGTGCCAGCAGCTTAGCATTGGGGCTAGGGGGCTACAATGAGCAGTTCTTC.

The CDR3 spells CASSLVNEDTQYF. CDR3 nucleotide sequence: TGTGCCAGCAGCTTAGTTAATGAAGATACGCAGTATTTT. The chain uses TRBV7-2 and TRBJ2-3; D is unresolved. The germline V and J ends were trimmed by 1 base and 5 bases, with 7 bases remaining between them. The CDR3 runs 13 residues. The V gene's germline CDR1 is SGHTA and CDR2 FQGNSA.

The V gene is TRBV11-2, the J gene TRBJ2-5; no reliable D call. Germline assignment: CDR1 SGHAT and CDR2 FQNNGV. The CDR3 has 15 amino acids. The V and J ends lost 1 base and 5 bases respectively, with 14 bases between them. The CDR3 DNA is TGTGCCAGCAGCTTAGTAGCTCCGCCTGGGGAGACCCAGTACTTC. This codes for CASSLVAPPGETQYF.

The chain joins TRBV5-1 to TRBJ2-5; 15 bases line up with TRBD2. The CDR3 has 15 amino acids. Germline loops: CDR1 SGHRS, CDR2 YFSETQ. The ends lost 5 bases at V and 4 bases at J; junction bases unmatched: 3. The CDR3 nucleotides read TGCGCCAGCAGGCCGGGACTAGCGGGAGGAGAGACCCAGTACTTC. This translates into CASRPGLAGGETQYF.

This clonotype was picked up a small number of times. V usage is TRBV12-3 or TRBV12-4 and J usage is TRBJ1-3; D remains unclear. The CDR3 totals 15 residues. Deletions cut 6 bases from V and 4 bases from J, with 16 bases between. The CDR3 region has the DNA TGTGCCAGCAGGGAGGCCCAGCTGAAGGGAAACACCATATATTTT. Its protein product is CASREAQLKGNTIYF.

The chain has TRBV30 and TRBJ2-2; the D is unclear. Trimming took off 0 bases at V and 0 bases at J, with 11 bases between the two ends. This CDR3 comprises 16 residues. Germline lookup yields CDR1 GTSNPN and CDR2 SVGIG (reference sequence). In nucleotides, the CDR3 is TGTGCCTGGAGTGTACGGGCGGCCGCGAACACCGGGGAGCTGTTTTTT. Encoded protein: CAWSVRAAANTGELFF.

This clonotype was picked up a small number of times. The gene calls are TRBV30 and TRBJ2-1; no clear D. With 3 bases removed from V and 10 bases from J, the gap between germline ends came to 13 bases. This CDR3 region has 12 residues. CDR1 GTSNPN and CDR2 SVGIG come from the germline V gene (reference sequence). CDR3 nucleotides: TGTGCCTGGAGCGGCAATCTTAGAGAGCAGTTCTTC. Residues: CAWSGNLREQFF.

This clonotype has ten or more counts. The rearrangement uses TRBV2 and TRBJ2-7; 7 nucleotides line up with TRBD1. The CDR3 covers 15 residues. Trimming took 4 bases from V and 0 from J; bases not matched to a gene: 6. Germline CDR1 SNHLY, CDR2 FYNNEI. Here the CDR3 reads CASSAGTESSYEQYF. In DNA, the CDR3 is TGTGCCAGCAGTGCAGGGACAGAGAGCTCCTACGAGCAGTACTTC.

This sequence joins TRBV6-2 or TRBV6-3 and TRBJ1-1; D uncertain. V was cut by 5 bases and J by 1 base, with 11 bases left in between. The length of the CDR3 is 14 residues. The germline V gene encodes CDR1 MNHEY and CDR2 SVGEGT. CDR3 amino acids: CASSAAASNTEAFF. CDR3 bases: TGTGCCAGCAGTGCGGCGGCTTCGAACACTGAAGCTTTCTTT.

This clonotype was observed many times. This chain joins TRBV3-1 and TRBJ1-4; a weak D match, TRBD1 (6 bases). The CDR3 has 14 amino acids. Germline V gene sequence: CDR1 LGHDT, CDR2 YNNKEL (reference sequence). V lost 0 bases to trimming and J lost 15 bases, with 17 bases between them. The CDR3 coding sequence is TGTGCCAGCAGCCAAGATACAAGGGGGGATCAGTTGTTTTTT. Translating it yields CASSQDTRGDQLFF. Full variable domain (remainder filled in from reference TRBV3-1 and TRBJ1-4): DTAVSQTPKYLVTQMGNDKSIKCEQNLGHDTMYWYKQDSKKFLKIMFSYNNKELIINETVPNRFSPKSPDKAHLNLHINSLELGDSAVYFCASSQDTRGDQLFFGSGTQLSVL.

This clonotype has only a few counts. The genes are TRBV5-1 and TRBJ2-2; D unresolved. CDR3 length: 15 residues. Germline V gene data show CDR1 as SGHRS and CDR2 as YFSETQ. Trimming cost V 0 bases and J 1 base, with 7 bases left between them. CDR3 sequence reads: CASSLVERNTGELFF. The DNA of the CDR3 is TGCGCCAGCAGCTTGGTAGAAAGGAACACCGGGGAGCTGTTTTTT.

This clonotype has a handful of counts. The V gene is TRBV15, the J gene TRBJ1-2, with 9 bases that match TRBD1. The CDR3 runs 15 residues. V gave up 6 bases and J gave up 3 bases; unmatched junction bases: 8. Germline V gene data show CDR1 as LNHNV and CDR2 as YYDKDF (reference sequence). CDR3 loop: CATSPQGQGDYGYTF. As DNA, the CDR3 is TGTGCCACCAGTCCACAGGGACAGGGAGACTATGGCTACACCTTC.

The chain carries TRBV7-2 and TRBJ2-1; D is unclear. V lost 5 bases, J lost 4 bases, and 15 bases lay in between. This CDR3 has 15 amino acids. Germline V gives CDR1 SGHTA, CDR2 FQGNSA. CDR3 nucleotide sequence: TGTGCCAGCAGCCCGACGCCGGGCCGATACAATGAGCAGTTCTTC. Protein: CASSPTPGRYNEQFF.

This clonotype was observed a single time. The CDR3 DNA reads as TGTGCCAGCAGCTTTACACCTCCCTCTGGAAACACCATATATTTT. Its protein product is CASSFTPPSGNTIYF. The rearrangement joins TRBV11-3 to TRBJ1-3; D gene uncertain. The CDR3 has 15 amino acids. The germline gives CDR1 SGHNT, CDR2 YENEEA. The ends were cut back, 3 bases at V and 0 bases at J, with 9 bases in the middle.

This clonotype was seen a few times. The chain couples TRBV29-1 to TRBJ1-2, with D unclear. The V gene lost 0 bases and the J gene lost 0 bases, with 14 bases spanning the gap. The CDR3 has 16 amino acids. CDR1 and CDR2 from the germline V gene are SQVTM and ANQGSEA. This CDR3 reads CSVEEVRTEANYGYTF. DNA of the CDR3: TGCAGCGTTGAAGAGGTTCGGACGGAAGCTAACTATGGCTACACCTTC.

CDR3 region: CSVKTDTQYF. CDR3 sequence (DNA): TGCAGCGTTAAAACAGATACGCAGTATTTT. The rearrangement links TRBV29-1 to TRBJ2-3; D not resolved. Trimming took off 5 bases at V and 3 bases at J, with 3 bases between the two ends. The CDR3 contains 10 residues. Germline V gene sequence: CDR1 SQVTM, CDR2 ANQGSEA.

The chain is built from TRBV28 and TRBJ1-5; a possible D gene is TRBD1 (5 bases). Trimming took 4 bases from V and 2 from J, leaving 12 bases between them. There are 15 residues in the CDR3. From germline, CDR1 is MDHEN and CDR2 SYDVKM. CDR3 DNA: TGTGCCAGCAGTTATAGGGGTTTGGGCAATCAGCCCCAGCATTTT. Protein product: CASSYRGLGNQPQHF.

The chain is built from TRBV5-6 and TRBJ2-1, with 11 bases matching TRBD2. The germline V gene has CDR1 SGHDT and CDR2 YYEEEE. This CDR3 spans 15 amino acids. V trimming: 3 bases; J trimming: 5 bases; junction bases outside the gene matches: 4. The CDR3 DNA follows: TGTGCCAGCAGCTCTAGCGGGAGGTTGGACAATGAGCAGTTCTTC. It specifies CASSSSGRLDNEQFF.

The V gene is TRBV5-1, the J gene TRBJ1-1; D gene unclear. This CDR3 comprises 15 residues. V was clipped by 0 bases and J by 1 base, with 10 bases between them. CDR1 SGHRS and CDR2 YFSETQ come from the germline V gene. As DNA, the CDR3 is TGCGCCAGCAGCTTGGCCCCTCGGGGGAACACTGAAGCTTTCTTT. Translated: CASSLAPRGNTEAFF.

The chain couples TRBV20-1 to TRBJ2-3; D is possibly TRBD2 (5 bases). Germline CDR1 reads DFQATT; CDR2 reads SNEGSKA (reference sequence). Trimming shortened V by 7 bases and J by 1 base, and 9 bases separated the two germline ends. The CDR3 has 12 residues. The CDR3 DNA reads TGCAGTGGGACTGGGGGCACAGATACGCAGTATTTT. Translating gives CSGTGGTDTQYF.

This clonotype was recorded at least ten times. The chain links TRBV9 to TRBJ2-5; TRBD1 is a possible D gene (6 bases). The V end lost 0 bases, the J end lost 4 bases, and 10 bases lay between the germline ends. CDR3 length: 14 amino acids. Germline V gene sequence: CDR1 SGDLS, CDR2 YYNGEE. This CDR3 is CASSVAVGGETQYF. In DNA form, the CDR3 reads TGTGCCAGCAGCGTAGCTGTAGGGGGAGAGACCCAGTACTTC.

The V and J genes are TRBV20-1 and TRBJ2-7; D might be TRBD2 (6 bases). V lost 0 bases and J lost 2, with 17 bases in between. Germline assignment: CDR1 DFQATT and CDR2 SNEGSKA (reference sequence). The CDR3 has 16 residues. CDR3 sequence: CSARDPRGSPTYEQYF. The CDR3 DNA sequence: TGCAGTGCTAGAGATCCTCGGGGGAGCCCCACCTACGAGCAGTACTTC.